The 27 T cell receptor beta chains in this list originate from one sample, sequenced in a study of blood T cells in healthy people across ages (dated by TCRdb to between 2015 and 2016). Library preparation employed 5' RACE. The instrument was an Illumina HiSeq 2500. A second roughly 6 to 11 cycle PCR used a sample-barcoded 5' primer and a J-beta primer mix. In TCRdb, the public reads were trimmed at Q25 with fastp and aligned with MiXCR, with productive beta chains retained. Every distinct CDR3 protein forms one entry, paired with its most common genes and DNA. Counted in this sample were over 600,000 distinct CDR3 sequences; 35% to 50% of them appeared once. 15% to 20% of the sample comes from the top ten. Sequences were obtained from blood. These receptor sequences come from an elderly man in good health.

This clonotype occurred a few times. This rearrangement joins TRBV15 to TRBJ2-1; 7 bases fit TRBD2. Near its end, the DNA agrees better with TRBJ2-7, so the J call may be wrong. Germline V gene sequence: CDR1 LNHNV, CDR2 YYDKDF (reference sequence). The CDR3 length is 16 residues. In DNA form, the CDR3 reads TGTGCCACCAGCAGAGAAGGCGGGAGCTCCTACAATGAGCAGTACTTC. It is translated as CATSREGGSSYNEQYF.

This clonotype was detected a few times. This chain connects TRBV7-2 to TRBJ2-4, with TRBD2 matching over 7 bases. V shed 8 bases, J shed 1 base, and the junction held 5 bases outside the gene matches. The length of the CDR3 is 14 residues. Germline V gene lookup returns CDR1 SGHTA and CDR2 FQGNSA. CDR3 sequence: CASRGDAAKNIQYF. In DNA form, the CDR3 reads TGTGCCAGCCGGGGGGACGCCGCCAAAAACATTCAGTACTTC.

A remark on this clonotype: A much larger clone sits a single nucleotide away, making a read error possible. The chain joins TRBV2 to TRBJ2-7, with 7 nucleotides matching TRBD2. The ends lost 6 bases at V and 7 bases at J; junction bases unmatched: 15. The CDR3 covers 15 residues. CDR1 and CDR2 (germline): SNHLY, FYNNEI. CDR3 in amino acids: CASREQAGTYNEQYF. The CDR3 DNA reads TGTGCCAGCAGAGAACAAGCGGGGACCTACAATGAGCAGTACTTC.

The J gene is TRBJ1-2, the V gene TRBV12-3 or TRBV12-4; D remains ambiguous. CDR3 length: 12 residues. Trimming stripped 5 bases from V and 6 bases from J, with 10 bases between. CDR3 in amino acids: CASSLGIDGYTF. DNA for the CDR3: TGTGCCAGCAGTCTAGGGATCGATGGCTACACCTTC.

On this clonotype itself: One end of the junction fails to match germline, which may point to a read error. CDR3 region: CASSLSNALISYERYF. CDR3 nucleotides: TGTGCCAGCAGTTTATCGAACGCTCTCATCTCCTACGAGCGGTACTTC. The genes are TRBV27 and TRBJ2-7; D gene ambiguous. The CDR3 sequence is 16 residues long. Germline V gene sequence: CDR1 MNHEY, CDR2 SMNVEV (reference sequence).

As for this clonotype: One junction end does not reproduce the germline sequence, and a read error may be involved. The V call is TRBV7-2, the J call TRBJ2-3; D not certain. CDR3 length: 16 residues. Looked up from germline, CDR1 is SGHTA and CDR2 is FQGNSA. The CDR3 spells CASSLGAGPNTDAQYF. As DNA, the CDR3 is TGTGCCAGCAGCTTAGGGGCCGGTCCCAATACAGATGCGCAGTATTTT.

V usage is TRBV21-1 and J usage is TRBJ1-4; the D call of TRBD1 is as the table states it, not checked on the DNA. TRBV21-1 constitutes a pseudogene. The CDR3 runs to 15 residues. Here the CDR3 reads CASSNCDRRVEKLFF. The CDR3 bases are TGTGCCAGCAGCAACTGTGACAGGCGGGTTGAAAAACTGTTTTTT.

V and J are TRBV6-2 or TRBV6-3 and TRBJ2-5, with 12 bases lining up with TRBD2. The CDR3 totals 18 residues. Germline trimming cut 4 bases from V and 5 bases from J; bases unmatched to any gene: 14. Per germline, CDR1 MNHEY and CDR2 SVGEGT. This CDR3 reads CASSSRTELAGGRETQYF. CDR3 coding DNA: TGTGCCAGCAGTTCCCGCACGGAACTAGCGGGAGGACGGGAGACCCAGTACTTC.

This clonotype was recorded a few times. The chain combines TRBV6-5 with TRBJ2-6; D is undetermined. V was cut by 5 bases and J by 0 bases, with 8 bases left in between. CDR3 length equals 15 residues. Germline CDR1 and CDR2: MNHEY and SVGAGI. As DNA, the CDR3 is TGTGCCAGCAGTCACTATTACTCTGGGGCCAACGTCCTGACTTTC. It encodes CASSHYYSGANVLTF.

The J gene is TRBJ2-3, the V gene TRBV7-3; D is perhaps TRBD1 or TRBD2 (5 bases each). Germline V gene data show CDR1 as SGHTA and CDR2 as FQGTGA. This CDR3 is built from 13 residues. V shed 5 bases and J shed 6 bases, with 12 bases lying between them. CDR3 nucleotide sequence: TGTGCCAGCAGCCGGGACCCCCAGGATACGCAGTATTTT. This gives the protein CASSRDPQDTQYF. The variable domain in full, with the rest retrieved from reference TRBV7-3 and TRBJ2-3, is GAGVSQTPSNKVTEKGKYVELRCDPISGHTALYWYRQSLGQGPEFLIYFQGTGAADDSGLPNDRFFAVRPEGSVSTLKIQRTERGDSAVYLCASSRDPQDTQYFGPGTRLTVL.

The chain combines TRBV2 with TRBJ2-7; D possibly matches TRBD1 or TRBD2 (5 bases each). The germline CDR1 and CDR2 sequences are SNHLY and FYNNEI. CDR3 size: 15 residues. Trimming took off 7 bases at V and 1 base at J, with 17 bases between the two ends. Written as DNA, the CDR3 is TGTGCCAGCAATCCCTCCGGGACCGGATCCTACGAGCAGTACTTC. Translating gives CASNPSGTGSYEQYF.

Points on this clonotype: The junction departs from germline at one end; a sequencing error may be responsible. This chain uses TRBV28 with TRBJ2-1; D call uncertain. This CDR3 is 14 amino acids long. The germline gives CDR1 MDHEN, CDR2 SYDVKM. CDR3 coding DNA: TGTGCCAGCAGTTTACCGGGTTCCTGCAATGAGCAGTTCTTC. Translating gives CASSLPGSCNEQFF.

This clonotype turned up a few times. DNA for the CDR3: TGTGCCTGGACTCCGGGACACGACCACGAGCAGTACTTC. Encoded protein: CAWTPGHDHEQYF. The chain uses TRBV30 and TRBJ2-7, with D possibly TRBD1 on 6 matching bases. The CDR3 extends over 13 amino acids. Germline V gene sequence: CDR1 GTSNPN, CDR2 SVGIG (reference sequence). The germline V and J ends were trimmed by 4 bases and 5 bases, with 15 bases remaining between them.

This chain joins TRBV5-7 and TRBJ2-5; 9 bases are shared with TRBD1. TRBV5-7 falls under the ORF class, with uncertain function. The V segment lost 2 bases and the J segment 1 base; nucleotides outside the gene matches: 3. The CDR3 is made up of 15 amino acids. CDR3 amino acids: CASSLKGQGQETQYF. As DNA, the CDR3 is TGTGCCAGCAGCTTAAAGGGACAGGGCCAAGAGACCCAGTACTTC.

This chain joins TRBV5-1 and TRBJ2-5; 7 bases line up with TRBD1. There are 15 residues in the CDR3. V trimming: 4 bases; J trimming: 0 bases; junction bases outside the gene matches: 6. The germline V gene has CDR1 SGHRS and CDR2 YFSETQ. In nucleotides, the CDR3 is TGCGCCAGCAGCCGGGACAGCAGTTACCAAGAGACCCAGTACTTC. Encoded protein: CASSRDSSYQETQYF. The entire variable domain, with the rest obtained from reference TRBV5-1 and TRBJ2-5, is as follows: KAGVTQTPRYLIKTRGQQVTLSCSPISGHRSVSWYQQTPGQGLQFLFEYFSETQRNKGNFPGRFSGRQFSNSRSEMNVSTLELGDSALYLCASSRDSSYQETQYFGPGTRLLVL.

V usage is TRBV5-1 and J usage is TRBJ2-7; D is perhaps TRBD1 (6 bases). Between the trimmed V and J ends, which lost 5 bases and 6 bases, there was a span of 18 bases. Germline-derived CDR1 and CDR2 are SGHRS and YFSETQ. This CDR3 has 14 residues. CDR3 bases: TGCGCCAGCAGGAATCGCCAGGGGAAGAGCGAGCAGTACTTC. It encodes CASRNRQGKSEQYF.

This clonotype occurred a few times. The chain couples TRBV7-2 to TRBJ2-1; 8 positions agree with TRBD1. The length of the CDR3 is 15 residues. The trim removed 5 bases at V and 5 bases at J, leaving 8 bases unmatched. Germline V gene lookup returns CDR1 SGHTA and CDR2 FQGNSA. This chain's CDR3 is CASSPRTGQDNEQFF. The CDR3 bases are TGTGCCAGCAGCCCCCGGACAGGGCAGGACAATGAGCAGTTCTTC.

This CDR3 is CASTIGGTDTQYF. In DNA form, the CDR3 reads TGTGCCAGCACCATAGGGGGTACAGATACGCAGTATTTT. J is TRBJ2-3 and V is TRBV12-3 or TRBV12-4; tentatively, D is TRBD1 (6 bases). There are 13 residues in the CDR3. The V end lost 7 bases, the J end lost 3 bases, and 11 bases lay between the germline ends.

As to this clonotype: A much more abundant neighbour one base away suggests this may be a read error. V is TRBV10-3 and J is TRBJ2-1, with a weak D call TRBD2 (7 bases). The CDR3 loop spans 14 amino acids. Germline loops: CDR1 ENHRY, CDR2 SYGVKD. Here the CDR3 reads CAISAGGPYNERYF. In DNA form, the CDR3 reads TGTGCCATCAGTGCGGGGGGCCCCTACAATGAGCGGTACTTC.

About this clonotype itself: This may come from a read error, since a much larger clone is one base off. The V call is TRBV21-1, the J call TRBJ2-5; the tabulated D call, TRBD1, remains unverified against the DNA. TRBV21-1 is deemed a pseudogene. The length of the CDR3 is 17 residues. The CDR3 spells CAGSKAGPPGSGETQYF. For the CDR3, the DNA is TGTGCCGGCAGCAAAGCTGGTCCTCCGGGATCTGGAGAGACCCAGTACTTC.

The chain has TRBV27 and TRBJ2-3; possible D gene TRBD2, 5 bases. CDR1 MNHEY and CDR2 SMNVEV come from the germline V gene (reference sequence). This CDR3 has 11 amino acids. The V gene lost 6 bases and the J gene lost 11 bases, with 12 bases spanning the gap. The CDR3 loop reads CASSGPGMQYF. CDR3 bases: TGTGCCAGCAGCGGGCCGGGGATGCAGTATTTT.

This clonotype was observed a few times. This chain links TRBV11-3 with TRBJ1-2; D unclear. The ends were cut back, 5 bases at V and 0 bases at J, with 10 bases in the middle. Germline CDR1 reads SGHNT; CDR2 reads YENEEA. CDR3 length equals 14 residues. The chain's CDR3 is CASSLLSTNYGYTF. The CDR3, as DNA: TGTGCCAGCAGCCTACTCTCCACTAACTATGGCTACACCTTC.

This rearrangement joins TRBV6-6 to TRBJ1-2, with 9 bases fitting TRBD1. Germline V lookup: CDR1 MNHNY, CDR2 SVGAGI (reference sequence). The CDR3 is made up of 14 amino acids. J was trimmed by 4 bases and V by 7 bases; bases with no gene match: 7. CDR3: CASTRDRDGYGYTF. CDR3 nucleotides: TGTGCCAGCACACGGGACAGGGACGGCTATGGCTACACCTTC.

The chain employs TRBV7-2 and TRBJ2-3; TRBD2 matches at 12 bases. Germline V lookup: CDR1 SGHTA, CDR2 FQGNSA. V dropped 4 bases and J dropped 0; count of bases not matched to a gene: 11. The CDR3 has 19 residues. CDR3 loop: CASSYPSGRAGFSTDTQYF. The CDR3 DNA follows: TGTGCCAGCAGCTACCCTAGCGGGAGGGCCGGGTTTAGCACAGATACGCAGTATTTT.

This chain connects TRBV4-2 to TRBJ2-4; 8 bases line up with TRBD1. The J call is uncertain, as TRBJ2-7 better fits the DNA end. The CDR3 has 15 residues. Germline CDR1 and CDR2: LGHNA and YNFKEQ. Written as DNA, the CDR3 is TGTGCCAGCAGCCAAGTATCCCAGGGGGCAGGCGAGCAGTACTTC. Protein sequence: CASSQVSQGAGEQYF.

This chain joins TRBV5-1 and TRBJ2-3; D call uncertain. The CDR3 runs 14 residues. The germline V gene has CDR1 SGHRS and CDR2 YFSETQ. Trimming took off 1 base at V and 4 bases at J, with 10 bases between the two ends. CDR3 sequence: CASSLSSQPDTQYF. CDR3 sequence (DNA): TGCGCCAGCAGCTTGAGTAGCCAACCAGATACGCAGTATTTT.

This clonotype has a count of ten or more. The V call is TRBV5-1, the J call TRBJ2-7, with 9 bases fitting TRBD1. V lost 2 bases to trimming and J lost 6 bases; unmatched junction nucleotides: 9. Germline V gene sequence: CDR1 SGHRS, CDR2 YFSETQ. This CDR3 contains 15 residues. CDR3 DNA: TGCGCCAGCAGCTTAACCGGGACAGGGACGGGCGAGCAGTACTTC. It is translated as CASSLTGTGTGEQYF.